This note documents a single TCR beta chain sequence. This sample is part of a study of blood T cell repertoires in COVID-19. V lost 5 bases, J lost 7 bases, and 8 bases stayed unmatched. The CDR3 covers 14 residues. CDR1 and CDR2 from the germline V gene are SGHAT and FQNNGV. Original methodology: Estimation of nucleated cell counts was performed using reference gene primer amplification. The data were produced by immunoSEQ multiplex PCR, yet TCRdb's version contains in-frame clones alone and is incomplete. V, J and clone size are those of that table, while D and trimming were read from the DNA. The sample contains around 97,000 clones, 70% to 90% of which appear only once.

Sequenced: peripheral blood. This TCR was recovered from a man in his fifties or sixties in a cohort sampled during active COVID-19. The gene calls are TRBV11-2 and TRBJ1-5; 7 nucleotides match TRBD1. CDR3 in DNA: TGTGCCAGCAGCCAGCAAGGGGGCACCCAGCCCCAGCATTTT. Protein: CASSQQGGTQPQHF.